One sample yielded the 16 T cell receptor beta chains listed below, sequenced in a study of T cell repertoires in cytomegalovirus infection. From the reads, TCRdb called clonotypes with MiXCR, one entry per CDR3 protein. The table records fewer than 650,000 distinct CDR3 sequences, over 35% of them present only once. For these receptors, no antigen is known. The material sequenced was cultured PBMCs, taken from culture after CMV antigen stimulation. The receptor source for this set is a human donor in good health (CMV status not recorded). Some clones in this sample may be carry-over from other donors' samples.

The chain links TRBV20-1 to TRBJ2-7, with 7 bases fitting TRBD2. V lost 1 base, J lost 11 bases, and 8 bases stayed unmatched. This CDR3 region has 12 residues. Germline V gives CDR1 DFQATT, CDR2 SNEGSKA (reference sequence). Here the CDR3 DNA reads TGCAGTGCTAGAGGACGGGGGGTCTATAAGTACTTC. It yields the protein CSARGRGVYKYF.

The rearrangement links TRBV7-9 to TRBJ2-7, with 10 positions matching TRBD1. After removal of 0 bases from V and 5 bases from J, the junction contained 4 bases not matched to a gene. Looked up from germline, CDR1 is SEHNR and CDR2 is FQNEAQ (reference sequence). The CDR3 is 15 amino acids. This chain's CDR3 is CASSLALGTGDEQYF. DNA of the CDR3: TGTGCCAGCAGCTTAGCGCTCGGGACAGGGGACGAGCAGTACTTC.

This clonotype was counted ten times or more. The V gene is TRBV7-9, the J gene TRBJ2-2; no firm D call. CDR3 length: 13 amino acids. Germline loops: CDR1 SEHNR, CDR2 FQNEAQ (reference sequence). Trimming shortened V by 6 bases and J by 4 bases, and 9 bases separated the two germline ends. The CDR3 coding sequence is TGTGCCAGCAGTTTATCAGGCACCGGGGAGCTGTTTTTT. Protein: CASSLSGTGELFF.

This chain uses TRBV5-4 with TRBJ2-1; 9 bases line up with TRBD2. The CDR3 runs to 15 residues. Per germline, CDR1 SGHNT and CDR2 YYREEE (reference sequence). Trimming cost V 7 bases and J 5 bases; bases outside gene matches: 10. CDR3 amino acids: CASVRGGEGNNEQFF. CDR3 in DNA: TGTGCCAGCGTCCGCGGGGGGGAGGGGAACAATGAGCAGTTCTTC.

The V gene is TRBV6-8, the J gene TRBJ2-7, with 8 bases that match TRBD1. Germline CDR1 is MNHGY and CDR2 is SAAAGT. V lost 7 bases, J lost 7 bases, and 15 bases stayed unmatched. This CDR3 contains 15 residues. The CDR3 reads CASTPRTGNALEQYF. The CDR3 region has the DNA TGTGCCAGCACTCCCAGGACAGGGAATGCCTTGGAGCAGTACTTC.

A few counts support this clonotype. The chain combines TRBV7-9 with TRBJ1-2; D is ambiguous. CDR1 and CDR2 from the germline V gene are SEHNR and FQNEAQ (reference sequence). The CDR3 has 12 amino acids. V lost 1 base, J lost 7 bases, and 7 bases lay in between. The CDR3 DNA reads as TGTGCCAGCAGCTTAGTGGCCGGTGGCTACACCTTC. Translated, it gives CASSLVAGGYTF.

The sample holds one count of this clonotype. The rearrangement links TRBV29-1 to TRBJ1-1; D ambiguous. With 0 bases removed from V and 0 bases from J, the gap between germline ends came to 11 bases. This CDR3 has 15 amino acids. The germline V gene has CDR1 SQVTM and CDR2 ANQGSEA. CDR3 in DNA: TGCAGCGTTGAAGATGCCAGATACATGAACACTGAAGCTTTCTTT. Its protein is CSVEDARYMNTEAFF.

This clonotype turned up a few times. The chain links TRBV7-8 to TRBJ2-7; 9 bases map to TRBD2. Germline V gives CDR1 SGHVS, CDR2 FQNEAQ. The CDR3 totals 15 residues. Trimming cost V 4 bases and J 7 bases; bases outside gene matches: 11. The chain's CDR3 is CASSSPAGGGGEQYF. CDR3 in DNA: TGTGCCAGCAGCTCACCGGCGGGGGGGGGCGGGGAGCAGTACTTC.

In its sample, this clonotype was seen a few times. The CDR3 sequence: CSALGGFSTDTQYF. CDR3 in DNA: TGCAGTGCCCTGGGGGGGTTCAGTACAGATACGCAGTATTTT. This chain joins TRBV20-1 and TRBJ2-3; 7 bases are a match to TRBD2. The CDR3 sequence is 14 residues long. With V trimmed by 6 bases and J by 3 bases, 9 bases remained unmatched. Germline CDR1 DFQATT, CDR2 SNEGSKA (reference sequence).

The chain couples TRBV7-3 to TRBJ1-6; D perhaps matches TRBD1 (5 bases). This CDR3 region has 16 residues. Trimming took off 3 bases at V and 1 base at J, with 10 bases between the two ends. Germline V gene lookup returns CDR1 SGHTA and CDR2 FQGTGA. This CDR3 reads CASSFGGGSYNSPLHF. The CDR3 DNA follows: TGTGCCAGCAGCTTCGGGGGAGGATCCTATAATTCACCCCTCCACTTT.

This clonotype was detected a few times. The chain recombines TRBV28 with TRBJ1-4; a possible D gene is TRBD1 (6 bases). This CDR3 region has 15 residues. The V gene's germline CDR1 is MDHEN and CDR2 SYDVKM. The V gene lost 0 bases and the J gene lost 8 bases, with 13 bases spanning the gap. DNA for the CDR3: TGTGCCAGCAGTTTATGGGGCAGGGGTCGGGAAAAACTGTTTTTT. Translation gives CASSLWGRGREKLFF.

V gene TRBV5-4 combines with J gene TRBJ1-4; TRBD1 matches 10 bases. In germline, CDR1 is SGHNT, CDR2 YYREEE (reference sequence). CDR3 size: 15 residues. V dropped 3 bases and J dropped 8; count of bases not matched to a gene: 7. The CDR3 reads CASSSGQGGREKLFF. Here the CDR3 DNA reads TGTGCCAGCAGCTCCGGACAGGGGGGTAGAGAAAAACTGTTTTTT.

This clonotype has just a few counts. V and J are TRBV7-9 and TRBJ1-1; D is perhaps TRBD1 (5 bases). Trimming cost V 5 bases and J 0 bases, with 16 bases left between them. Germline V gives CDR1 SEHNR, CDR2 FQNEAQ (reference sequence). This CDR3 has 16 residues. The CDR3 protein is CASSHREQGLNTEAFF. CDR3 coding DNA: TGTGCCAGCAGCCACCGAGAGCAGGGATTGAACACTGAAGCTTTCTTT. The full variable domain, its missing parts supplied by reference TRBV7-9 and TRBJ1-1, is DTGVSQNPRHKITKRGQNVTFRCDPISEHNRLYWYRQTLGQGPEFLTYFQNEAQLEKSRLLSDRFSAERPKGSFSTLEIQRTEQGDSAMYLCASSHREQGLNTEAFFGQGTRLTVV.

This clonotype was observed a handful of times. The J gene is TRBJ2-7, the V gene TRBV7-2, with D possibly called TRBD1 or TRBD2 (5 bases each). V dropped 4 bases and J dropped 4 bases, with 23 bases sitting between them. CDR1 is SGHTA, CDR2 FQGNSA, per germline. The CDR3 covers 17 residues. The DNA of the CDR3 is TGTGCCAGCAGCTCTCGGCGAGGGGTAGGGCGATTTTACGAGCAGTACTTC. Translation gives CASSSRRGVGRFYEQYF.

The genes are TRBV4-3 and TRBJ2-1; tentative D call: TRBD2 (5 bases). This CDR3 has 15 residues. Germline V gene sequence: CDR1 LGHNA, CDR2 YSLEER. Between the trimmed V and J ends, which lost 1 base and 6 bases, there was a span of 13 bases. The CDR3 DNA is TGCGCCAGCAGCCAAGCGGCTAGTCGGGGCAATGAGCAGTTCTTC. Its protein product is CASSQAASRGNEQFF.

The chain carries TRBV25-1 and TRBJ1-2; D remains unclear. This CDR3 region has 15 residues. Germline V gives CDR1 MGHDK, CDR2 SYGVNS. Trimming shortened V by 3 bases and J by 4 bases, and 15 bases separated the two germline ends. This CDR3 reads CASSEDRVPVYGYTF. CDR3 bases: TGTGCCAGCAGTGAGGATCGGGTTCCCGTCTATGGCTACACCTTC.